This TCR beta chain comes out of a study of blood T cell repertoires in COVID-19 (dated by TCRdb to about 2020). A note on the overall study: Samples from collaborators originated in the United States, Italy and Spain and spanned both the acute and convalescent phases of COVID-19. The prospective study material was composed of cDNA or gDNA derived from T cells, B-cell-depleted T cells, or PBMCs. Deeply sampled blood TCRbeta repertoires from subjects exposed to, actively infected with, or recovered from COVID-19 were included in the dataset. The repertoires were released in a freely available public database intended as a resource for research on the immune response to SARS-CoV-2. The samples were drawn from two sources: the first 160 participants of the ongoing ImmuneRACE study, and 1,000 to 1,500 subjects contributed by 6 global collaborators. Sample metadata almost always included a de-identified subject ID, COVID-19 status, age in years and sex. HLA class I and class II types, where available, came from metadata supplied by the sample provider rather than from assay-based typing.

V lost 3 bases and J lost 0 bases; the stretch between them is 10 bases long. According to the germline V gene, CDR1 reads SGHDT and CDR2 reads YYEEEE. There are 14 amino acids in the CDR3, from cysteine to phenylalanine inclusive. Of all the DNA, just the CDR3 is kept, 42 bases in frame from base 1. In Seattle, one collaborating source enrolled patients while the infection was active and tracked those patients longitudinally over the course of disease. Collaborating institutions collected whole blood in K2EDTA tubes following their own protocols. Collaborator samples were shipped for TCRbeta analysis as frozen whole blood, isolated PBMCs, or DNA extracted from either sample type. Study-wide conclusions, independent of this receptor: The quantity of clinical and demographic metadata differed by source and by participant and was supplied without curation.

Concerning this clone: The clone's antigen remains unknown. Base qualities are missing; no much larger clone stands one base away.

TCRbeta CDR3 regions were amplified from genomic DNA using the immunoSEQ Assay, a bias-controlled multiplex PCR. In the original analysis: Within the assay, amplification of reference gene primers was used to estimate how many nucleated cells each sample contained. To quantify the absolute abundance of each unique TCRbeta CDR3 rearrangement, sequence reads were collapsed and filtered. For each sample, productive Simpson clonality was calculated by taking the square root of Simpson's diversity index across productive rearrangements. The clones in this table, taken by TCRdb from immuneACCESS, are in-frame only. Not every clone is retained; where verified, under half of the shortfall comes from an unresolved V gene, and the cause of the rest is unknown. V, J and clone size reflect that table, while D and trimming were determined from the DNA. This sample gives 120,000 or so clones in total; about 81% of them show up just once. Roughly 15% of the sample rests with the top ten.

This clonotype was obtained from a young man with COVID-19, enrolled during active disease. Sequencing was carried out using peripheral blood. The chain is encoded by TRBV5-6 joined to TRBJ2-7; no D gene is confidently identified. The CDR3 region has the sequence CASSSRQSSYEQYF. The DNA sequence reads TGTGCCAGCAGCTCGAGGCAGAGCTCCTACGAGCAGTACTTC.